Shown below are 18 T cell receptor beta chains from a single sample sequenced in a study of blood T cells in healthy people across ages. PCR was performed a second time for about 6 to 12 cycles using a sample-barcoded 5' primer and a J-beta primer mix. A single record per CDR3 protein comes from TCRdb applying MiXCR to the 5' RACE reads. The repertoire consists of about 650,000 distinct CDR3 sequences, with 32% occurring once and the leading ten covering less than 20%. Sequenced input: blood. Receptors were obtained from an elderly woman in good health.

This clonotype has a count of ten or more. The chain has TRBV25-1 and TRBJ2-3, with D tentatively TRBD1 (6 bases). The length of the CDR3 is 14 residues. Germline loops: CDR1 MGHDK, CDR2 SYGVNS. V shed 9 bases and J shed 5 bases, with 18 bases lying between them. This CDR3 reads CASSGTRRGDTQYF. CDR3 DNA: TGTGCCAGTTCAGGGACCCGCAGGGGAGATACGCAGTATTTT.

The chain has TRBV29-1 and TRBJ2-6; 15 nucleotides align to TRBD2. The CDR3 spans 20 residues. Trimming removed 2 bases from V and 0 bases from J; junction bases left unmatched: 8. CDR1 is SQVTM, CDR2 ANQGSEA, per germline. The CDR3 is CSVERPGLAGGRSGANVLTF. For the CDR3, the DNA is TGCAGCGTTGAACGCCCGGGACTAGCGGGAGGACGCTCTGGGGCCAACGTCCTGACTTTC.

This clonotype was observed at least ten times. This chain connects TRBV5-6 to TRBJ2-1, with D maybe TRBD2 (7 bases). V lost 0 bases, J lost 6 bases, and 13 bases lay in between. The CDR3 is made up of 15 amino acids. Germline lookup yields CDR1 SGHDT and CDR2 YYEEEE. DNA for the CDR3: TGTGCCAGCAGCTTGGAAACGGGGGGCCTCAATGAGCAGTTCTTC. Protein: CASSLETGGLNEQFF.

This clonotype was recorded at least ten times. The gene calls are TRBV5-1 and TRBJ2-5; 11 nucleotides agree with TRBD1. Germline assignment: CDR1 SGHRS and CDR2 YFSETQ. This CDR3 contains 16 residues. The trim removed 3 bases at V and 2 bases at J, leaving 6 bases unmatched. In DNA form, the CDR3 reads TGCGCCAGCAGCTCCGGGACAGGGGGAGTGCAAGAGACCCAGTACTTC. Residues: CASSSGTGGVQETQYF.

The sample holds many counts of this clonotype. V gene TRBV5-6 combines with J gene TRBJ2-5; the match to TRBD1 covers 8 bases. The trim removed 3 bases at V and 4 bases at J, leaving 5 bases unmatched. This CDR3 spans 14 amino acids. Looked up from germline, CDR1 is SGHDT and CDR2 is YYEEEE. The CDR3 loop is CASSWGTGPETQYF. In DNA form, the CDR3 reads TGTGCCAGCAGCTGGGGGACAGGCCCAGAGACCCAGTACTTC.

This clonotype was found many times. V is TRBV5-6 and J is TRBJ2-7; TRBD1 is a possible D gene (5 bases). CDR3 length equals 14 residues. CDR1 and CDR2 (germline): SGHDT, YYEEEE. Deletions cut 4 bases from V and 1 base from J, with 12 bases between. CDR3 residues: CASSHTGTSYEQYF. CDR3 bases: TGTGCCAGCAGCCATACAGGAACTTCCTACGAGCAGTACTTC.

This clonotype was recorded only once. CDR3 region: CASSAPSGGSYNEQFF. Written as DNA, the CDR3 is TGTGCCAGCAGCGCTCCCTCGGGGGGGAGTTACAATGAGCAGTTCTTC. The J gene is TRBJ2-1, the V gene TRBV6-1; 8 bases map to TRBD2. The CDR3 contains 16 residues. V lost 6 bases and J lost 4; bases outside the gene matches: 11. Germline V gene sequence: CDR1 MNHNS, CDR2 SASEGT.

This clonotype was seen repeatedly, ten times or more. CDR3 region: CSVLAGAGTDTQYF. CDR3 nucleotide sequence: TGCAGCGTTCTAGCGGGGGCGGGGACAGATACGCAGTATTTT. This chain links TRBV29-1 with TRBJ2-3; 10 bases fit TRBD2. The CDR3 runs 14 residues. V was pared by 5 bases and J by 3 bases, with 5 bases of the junction left unmatched. The V gene's germline CDR1 is SQVTM and CDR2 ANQGSEA.

The chain has TRBV11-1 and TRBJ2-5; D may be TRBD1 (5 bases). Trimming removed 5 bases from V and 6 bases from J, with 22 bases in between. This CDR3 has 16 amino acids. Germline V lookup: CDR1 SGHAT, CDR2 FQDESV (reference sequence). CDR3 sequence: CASSPSQTATLKTQYF. As DNA, the CDR3 is TGTGCCAGCAGCCCCTCCCAGACAGCGACCTTAAAGACCCAGTACTTC.

At least ten counts were recorded for this clonotype. The rearrangement uses TRBV20-1 and TRBJ1-1; 10 positions agree with TRBD1. CDR1 is DFQATT, CDR2 SNEGSKA, per germline (reference sequence). This CDR3 region has 15 residues. V lost 0 bases and J lost 6; bases outside the gene matches: 7. The DNA for the CDR3 is TGCAGTGCTAGAGACCGGGGACAGGGGCGGCCTGAAGCTTTCTTT. Encoded protein: CSARDRGQGRPEAFF.

Only a few counts were recorded for this clonotype. V gene TRBV7-2 combines with J gene TRBJ1-2; no clear D. Deletions cut 3 bases from V and 3 bases from J, with 8 bases between. The length of the CDR3 is 13 residues. The germline gives CDR1 SGHTA, CDR2 FQGNSA. In DNA form, the CDR3 reads TGTGCCAGCAGCTTCCCCGGAGACTATGGCTACACCTTC. This encodes CASSFPGDYGYTF.

A note on this clonotype: The junction shows a germline mismatch at one end, possibly a read error. The gene calls are TRBV5-6 and TRBJ2-1, with 7 bases lining up with TRBD1. Looked up from germline, CDR1 is SGHDT and CDR2 is YYEEEE. This CDR3 spans 15 amino acids. The CDR3 here is CAGSFVRTGANGQFF. For the CDR3, the DNA is TGTGCCGGCAGCTTTGTGCGTACAGGGGCCAATGGGCAGTTCTTC.

This clonotype was picked up a small number of times. The CDR3 region has the DNA TGTGCCAGCAGTGAAGGGCATGGGGTGAACTATGGCTACACCTTC. It translates to CASSEGHGVNYGYTF. J is TRBJ1-2 and V is TRBV6-1; D call uncertain. V was clipped by 1 base and J by 2 bases, with 11 bases between them. CDR3 length equals 15 residues. Germline CDR1 MNHNS, CDR2 SASEGT.

Points on this clonotype: A read error is possible here, since a much larger clone lies one base away. This sequence joins TRBV5-1 and TRBJ2-7; D possibly corresponds to TRBD2 (5 bases). V was clipped by 4 bases and J by 7 bases, with 15 bases between them. The length of the CDR3 is 13 residues. Germline loops: CDR1 SGHRS, CDR2 YFSETQ. The CDR3 DNA reads TGCGCCAGCAGCGTACGGGGTTTGCATGAGCAGTACTTC. Translation: CASSVRGLHEQYF.

This clonotype appeared a few times. An end of the junction does not agree with germline; a read error may underlie this. This sequence joins TRBV9 and TRBJ2-5, with TRBD2 matching 7 bases. CDR1 and CDR2 (germline): SGDLS, YYNGEE. The CDR3 is made up of 16 amino acids. CDR3 amino acids: CASNASPGRGQETQYF. The CDR3 DNA reads TGCGCCAGCAACGCCTCTCCAGGGCGGGGGCAAGAGACCCAGTACTTC.

This clonotype came up many times. The rearrangement links TRBV21-1 to TRBJ2-7; the table's D gene call, TRBD1, was not cross checked with the DNA. TRBV21-1 represents a pseudogene. The CDR3 spans 15 residues. CDR3 protein: CARGPEDRGLYEQYF. The DNA of the CDR3 is TGTGCCAGGGGCCCGGAAGACAGGGGGCTATACGAGCAGTACTTC.

This clonotype was found a few times. CDR3 in DNA: TGTGCCAGCAGCCAAGAGGGACAGGGTAATGAAAAACTGTTTTTT. Its translation is CASSQEGQGNEKLFF. The V and J genes are TRBV4-2 and TRBJ1-4; 9 positions agree with TRBD1. The CDR3 extends over 15 amino acids. J lost 4 bases, V lost 0 bases, and 0 bases had no gene match. Germline V gene data show CDR1 as LGHNA and CDR2 as YNFKEQ.

This sequence joins TRBV29-1 and TRBJ2-7, with TRBD1 matching over 10 bases. This CDR3 region has 15 residues. Germline trimming cut 2 bases from V and 2 bases from J; bases unmatched to any gene: 6. CDR1 and CDR2 (germline): SQVTM, ANQGSEA. The CDR3 sequence is CSVELGTGAPYEQYF. The DNA of the CDR3 is TGCAGCGTTGAATTGGGGACAGGGGCACCCTACGAGCAGTACTTC.